This entry is about one T cell receptor beta chain. Antigen unknown. The data were taken from a study of cytomegalovirus exposure and HLA in healthy donors. Looking at the study overall: The same platform was used for the 110 or so validation repertoires and the approximately 670 first-cohort repertoires, a later analysis reported. Study-wide points: Most TCR sequences were uncommon, yet certain public TCRs appeared in many donors.

The germline V and J ends were trimmed by 8 bases and 5 bases, with 18 bases remaining between them. Germline V CDR1 and CDR2: SNHLY, FYNNEI. This CDR3 is built from 14 residues. Produced via immunoSEQ multiplex PCR; TCRdb's table is partial and in-frame only. This table has over 45,000 clones, around 90% appearing once. The sequenced sample consisted of PBMCs. V and J are TRBV2 and TRBJ2-5; maybe TRBD1 (5 bases). This clonotype originated in a woman aged 30 to 39 in good health and CMV-seronegative. The CDR3: CASPTWGTLETQYF. CDR3 coding DNA: TGTGCCAGCCCTACCTGGGGCACCTTGGAGACCCAGTACTTC. Looking up the rest from reference TRBV2 and TRBJ2-5 gives the full variable domain: EPEVTQTPSHQVTQMGQEVILRCVPISNHLYFYWYRQILGQKVEFLVSFYNNEISEKSEIFDDQFSVERPDGSNFTLKIRSTKLEDSAMYFCASPTWGTLETQYFGPGTRLLVL.